Sequencing of this T cell receptor (beta chain) was carried out in a study of PD-L1 blockade in urothelial cancer. Study summary: Analyses used blood from 3 weeks (second dose) and 6 weeks after treatment start.

Study-level points and caveats: Greater 3-week expansion of tumor-associated blood clones was recorded for durable-benefit patients.

Looked up from germline, CDR1 is SGHTA and CDR2 is FQGNSA. The ends were cut back, 5 bases at V and 2 bases at J, with 7 bases in the middle. This CDR3 has 13 residues. Worth noting for this clone: Its antigen remains unidentified.

The sample's time point: peripheral blood 6 weeks after treatment start. The method was immunoSEQ multiplex PCR; TCRdb's version includes in-frame clones alone and lacks a portion of them. The data show about 19,000 clones, roughly four fifths seen once. Sequences were derived from PBMCs, sampled around atezolizumab (anti-PD-L1) treatment. The source is a man in his forties or fifties with urothelial cancer. The chain is built from TRBV7-2 and TRBJ2-1, with D perhaps matching TRBD1 (6 bases). The CDR3 nucleotides are TGTGCCAGCAGCACAGGGACCTACAATGAGCAGTTCTTC. Translation: CASSTGTYNEQFF.